This is a list of T cell receptor beta chains from one sample in a study of blood T cell repertoires in COVID-19. The method was immunoSEQ multiplex PCR; TCRdb's version includes in-frame clones alone and lacks a portion of them. The top ten clones hold about 4.3% of a sample with roughly 250,000 clones, 80% to 90% of them seen once. What was sequenced was PBMCs or T cells enriched from blood (not recorded which). The source is a woman aged 25 to 39 who had recovered from COVID-19. The CDR3 runs from the conserved cysteine through the conserved F or W. D genes are given only for firm matches. Clone size appears in some rows only: once, few, many, or a class for an expanded clone.

clone size,D gene,J gene,CDR3 length,V gene,CDR3 protein,CDR3 DNA
.,.,TRBJ1-2,14,TRBV3-1/TRBV3-2,CASSPQSFNYGYTF,TGTGCCAGCAGCCCACAGAGCTTTAACTATGGCTACACCTTC
.,TRBD2,TRBJ2-3,17,TRBV5-1,CASSTGTSGGTTDTQYF,TGCGCCAGCAGCACCGGGACTAGCGGGGGCACCACAGATACGCAGTATTTT
.,.,TRBJ2-2,16,TRBV18,CASSPQRQENTGELFF,TGTGCCAGCTCACCACAGCGACAGGAGAACACCGGGGAGCTGTTTTTT
.,.,TRBJ2-2,16,TRBV6-4,CASSDSRVAGTGELFF,TGTGCCAGCAGTGACTCAAGGGTCGCGGGCACCGGGGAGCTGTTTTTT
.,TRBD2,TRBJ2-7,14,TRBV18,CASSRTSGSYEQYF,TGTGCCAGCTCACGGACTAGCGGGAGTTACGAGCAGTACTTC
.,TRBD1,TRBJ1-1,15,TRBV5-6,CASSLGQGWNTEAFF,TGTGCCAGCAGCCTGGGACAGGGTTGGAACACTGAAGCTTTCTTT
.,TRBD1,TRBJ1-2,16,TRBV3-1/TRBV3-2,CASSLYSTGVVDGYTF,TGTGCCAGCAGTCTATATTCGACAGGGGTAGTGGATGGCTACACCTTC
.,.,TRBJ2-7,13,TRBV12-3/TRBV12-4,CASRTGVSYEQYF,TGTGCCAGCAGAACAGGAGTCTCCTACGAGCAGTACTTC
once,.,TRBJ1-2,11,TRBV19,CATTGFSGYTF,TGTGCCACTACAGGGTTTTCGGGCTACACCTTC
.,.,TRBJ1-1,12,TRBV29-1,CSVDSVNTEAFF,TGCAGCGTTGACTCCGTGAACACTGAAGCTTTCTTT
.,.,TRBJ1-3,12,TRBV28,CASRLYRDTIYF,TGTGCCAGCAGACTTTACAGGGACACCATATATTTT
once,.,TRBJ2-4,18,TRBV2,CASSEDGWTTRRTDIQYF,TGTGCCAGCAGTGAAGATGGCTGGACTACCCGGAGAACGGACATTCAGTACTTC
once,TRBD2,TRBJ2-4,16,TRBV9,CASSVSSGLAKNIQYF,TGTGCCAGCAGCGTGTCTAGCGGTTTAGCCAAAAACATTCAGTACTTC
.,.,TRBJ1-4,14,TRBV6-5,CASRSGTTNEKLFF,TGTGCCAGCAGATCAGGGACAACTAATGAAAAACTGTTTTTT
few,TRBD2,TRBJ2-7,16,TRBV13,CASSHSTSGVGYEQYF,TGTGCCAGCAGCCATTCGACTAGCGGGGTCGGTTACGAGCAGTACTTC
.,TRBD1,TRBJ1-2,12,TRBV7-9,CASSWTGSGYTF,TGTGCCAGCAGCTGGACAGGGTCGGGCTACACCTTC
.,TRBD2,TRBJ2-2,18,TRBV13,CASSWLTSGAANTGELFF,TGTGCCAGCAGCTGGCTGACTAGCGGGGCCGCGAACACCGGGGAGCTGTTTTTT
.,.,TRBJ1-4,15,TRBV6-4,CASSEGSGTNEKLFF,TGTGCCAGCAGTGAGGGGAGTGGGACTAATGAAAAACTGTTTTTT
once,TRBD1,TRBJ2-7,16,TRBV9,CASSDPGQGPSYEQYF,TGTGCCAGCAGCGACCCGGGACAGGGCCCTTCCTACGAGCAGTACTTC
.,.,TRBJ1-4,15,TRBV27,CASSPNRAANEKLFF,TGTGCCAGCAGTCCTAACAGGGCCGCTAATGAAAAACTGTTTTTT
.,.,TRBJ1-5,14,TRBV5-6,CASSLMRAGQPQHF,TGTGCCAGCAGCTTGATGCGGGCGGGCCAGCCCCAGCATTTT
.,TRBD2,TRBJ2-2,14,TRBV5-1,CASRSGGATGELFF,TGCGCCAGCAGGAGCGGGGGGGCCACCGGGGAGCTGTTTTTT
once,TRBD2,TRBJ2-5,18,TRBV5-1,CASSAVGSGGTGGETQYF,TGCGCCAGCAGCGCTGTTGGTAGCGGGGGCACCGGGGGAGAGACCCAGTACTTC
.,.,TRBJ2-1,13,TRBV30,CAWRSSRYNEQFF,TGTGCCTGGAGGTCCAGCAGGTACAATGAGCAGTTCTTC
.,.,TRBJ2-1,17,TRBV4-2,CASSPGDGGGLYNEQFF,TGTGCCAGCAGCCCAGGGGACGGGGGAGGGCTCTACAATGAGCAGTTCTTC
.,TRBD1,TRBJ2-4,17,TRBV19,CASSTPRGTGDKNIQYF,TGTGCCAGTAGTACACCTAGGGGGACAGGGGACAAAAACATTCAGTACTTC
.,.,TRBJ2-3,13,TRBV5-4,CALHGGPPDTQYF,TGTGCCCTCCACGGGGGGCCACCGGATACGCAGTATTTT
.,.,TRBJ2-7,15,TRBV18,CASSPYEGESSEQYF,TGTGCCAGCTCACCATACGAGGGGGAGTCTTCCGAGCAGTACTTC
.,.,TRBJ2-5,14,TRBV7-2,CASSFPTRGETQYF,TGTGCCAGCAGCTTCCCCACACGAGGGGAGACCCAGTACTTC
once,.,TRBJ1-1,13,TRBV6-5,CASSLSTNTEAFF,TGTGCCAGCAGCCTGAGTACGAACACTGAAGCTTTCTTT
once,.,TRBJ2-5,11,TRBV30,CAWSPQETQYF,TGTGCCTGGAGTCCACAAGAGACCCAGTACTTC
.,.,TRBJ2-3,13,TRBV4-1,CASSQVLVDTQYF,TGCGCCAGCAGCCAAGTCTTAGTGGATACGCAGTATTTT
.,.,TRBJ2-5,14,TRBV3-1/TRBV3-2,CASSQNMGVETQYF,TGTGCCAGCAGCCAAAATATGGGAGTGGAGACCCAGTACTTC
.,TRBD1,TRBJ1-2,15,TRBV5-1,CASSLTGTGRYGYTF,TGCGCCAGCAGCTTGACCGGGACAGGGAGGTATGGCTACACCTTC
.,.,TRBJ1-1,13,TRBV7-2,CASSRQGFTEAFF,TGTGCCAGCAGCCGTCAGGGGTTTACTGAAGCTTTCTTT
.,.,TRBJ2-7,14,TRBV10-3,CAIRGGQLAFEQYF,TGTGCCATCAGGGGGGGACAGCTTGCCTTTGAGCAGTACTTC
once,TRBD2,TRBJ2-2,17,TRBV29-1,CSVAHPTSGGAGGELFF,TGCAGCGTTGCCCATCCCACTAGCGGGGGGGCTGGCGGGGAGCTGTTTTTT
.,.,TRBJ1-6,13,TRBV2,CASLGSNRSPLHF,TGTGCCAGTTTGGGGAGCAATCGGTCACCCCTCCACTTT
once,TRBD2,TRBJ2-5,14,TRBV10-2,CASSGRGNQETQYF,TGCGCCAGCAGTGGGCGGGGGAATCAAGAGACCCAGTACTTC
.,.,TRBJ2-3,15,TRBV7-2,CASSLAGSETDTQYF,TGTGCCAGCAGCTTGGCAGGGTCGGAAACAGATACGCAGTATTTT
.,TRBD1,TRBJ1-1,15,TRBV2,CASSRQGTGNTEAFF,TGTGCCAGCAGCAGACAGGGGACAGGGAACACTGAAGCTTTCTTT
.,.,TRBJ2-3,16,TRBV19,CASTDLYSGYTDTQYF,TGTGCCAGTACCGATCTCTATAGCGGATACACAGATACGCAGTATTTT
.,.,TRBJ1-2,14,TRBV3-1/TRBV3-2,CASSQDLTAYGYTF,TGTGCCAGCAGCCAAGATTTAACAGCCTATGGCTACACCTTC
.,.,TRBJ1-1,12,TRBV29-1,CSAARGNTEAFF,TGCAGCGCCGCAAGGGGTAACACTGAAGCTTTCTTT
.,TRBD1,TRBJ1-1,15,TRBV11-2,CASSPRTGYVAEAFF,TGTGCCAGCAGCCCGCGGACAGGGTACGTGGCTGAAGCTTTCTTT
few,TRBD2,TRBJ2-1,14,TRBV6-6,CASSSAGDYNEQFF,TGTGCCAGCAGCTCAGCGGGGGATTACAATGAGCAGTTCTTC
.,TRBD1,TRBJ2-3,13,TRBV9,CASREQGVDTQYF,TGTGCCAGCAGAGAACAGGGGGTAGATACGCAGTATTTT
.,TRBD1,TRBJ2-7,14,TRBV24-1,CATSDSQGGGEQYF,TGTGCCACCAGTGACTCACAGGGGGGAGGCGAGCAGTACTTC
few,TRBD2,TRBJ2-5,15,TRBV19,CASSTTGLAGETQYF,TGTGCCAGTAGTACAACCGGACTAGCGGGGGAGACCCAGTACTTC
.,.,TRBJ1-6,13,TRBV30,CAWSRGDGSPLHF,TGTGCCTGGAGCAGGGGAGATGGTTCACCCCTCCACTTT
few,TRBD2,TRBJ2-3,15,TRBV6-1,CASSETSGGSDTQYF,TGTGCCAGCAGTGAGACTAGCGGGGGTTCTGATACGCAGTATTTT
few,.,TRBJ2-7,14,TRBV28,CASSLGFLRGEQYF,TGTGCCAGCAGTTTAGGATTTCTAAGGGGCGAGCAGTACTTC
once,TRBD1,TRBJ1-5,15,TRBV6-6,CASSEWTGDNQPQHF,TGTGCCAGCAGCGAATGGACAGGGGACAATCAGCCCCAGCATTTT
.,.,TRBJ1-4,13,TRBV12-3/TRBV12-4,CASSFSGTQKLFF,TGTGCCAGCAGTTTTTCCGGGACACAAAAACTGTTTTTT
.,TRBD1,TRBJ2-5,13,TRBV12-3/TRBV12-4,CASSWTGGQTQYF,TGTGCCAGCAGTTGGACAGGGGGACAGACCCAGTACTTC
.,.,TRBJ2-7,14,TRBV7-8,CASSRGAGVYEQYF,TGTGCCAGCAGCCGAGGGGCCGGGGTCTACGAGCAGTACTTC
.,.,TRBJ2-7,17,TRBV15,CATSAERASYGVYEQYF,TGTGCCACCAGCGCTGAACGCGCTAGCTATGGAGTATACGAGCAGTACTTC
.,.,TRBJ2-5,15,TRBV7-9,CASSLESGWQETQYF,TGTGCCAGCAGCTTAGAGTCAGGGTGGCAAGAGACCCAGTACTTC
.,TRBD2,TRBJ2-5,16,TRBV2,CASSTTLAGGEETQYF,TGTGCCAGCAGTACCACCCTAGCGGGAGGGGAAGAGACCCAGTACTTC
.,TRBD1,TRBJ2-7,15,TRBV7-6,CASSLQTGSPYEQYF,TGTGCCAGCAGTTTACAGACAGGGTCTCCCTACGAGCAGTACTTC